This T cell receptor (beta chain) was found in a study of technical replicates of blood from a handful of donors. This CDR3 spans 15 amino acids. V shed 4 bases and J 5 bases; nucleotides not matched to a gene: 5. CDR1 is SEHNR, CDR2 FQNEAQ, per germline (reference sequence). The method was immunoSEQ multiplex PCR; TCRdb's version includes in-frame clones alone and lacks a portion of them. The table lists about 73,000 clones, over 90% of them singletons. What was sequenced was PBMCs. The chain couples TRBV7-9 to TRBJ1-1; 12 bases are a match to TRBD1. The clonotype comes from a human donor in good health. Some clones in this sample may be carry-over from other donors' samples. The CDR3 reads CASSWDRGLGTEAFF. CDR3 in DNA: TGTGCCAGCAGCTGGGACAGGGGGCTGGGAACTGAAGCTTTCTTT.